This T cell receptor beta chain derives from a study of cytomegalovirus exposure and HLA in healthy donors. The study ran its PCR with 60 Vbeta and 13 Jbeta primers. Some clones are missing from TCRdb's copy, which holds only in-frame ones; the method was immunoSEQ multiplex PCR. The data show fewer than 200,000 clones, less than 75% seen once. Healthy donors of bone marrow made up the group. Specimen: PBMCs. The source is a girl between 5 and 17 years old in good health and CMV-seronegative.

Here the CDR3 DNA reads TGTGCCACCATGAGGGGACAGGGAGGTGGCTACACCTTC. Translated, it gives CATMRGQGGGYTF. V and J are TRBV6-1 and TRBJ1-2; the match to TRBD1 covers 9 bases. CDR1 is MNHNS, CDR2 SASEGT, per germline. J gave up 7 bases and V 10 bases, and 10 bases lay outside the gene matches. This CDR3 is 13 amino acids long.